Each of the 9 T cell receptor beta chains below was sequenced from the same sample in a study of PD-1 blockade in classical Hodgkin lymphoma. Assay used: immunoSEQ multiplex PCR; TCRdb lists only in-frame clones, some missing. The data show about 35,000 clones, approximately 90% seen once. Time point indicated: newly diagnosed, previously untreated cHL patient sample. Using magnetic negative selection, the CD4+ T cells were separated out of thawed PBMCs. The material sequenced was CD4+ T cells from blood. The receptors come from a human donor with classical Hodgkin lymphoma.

Worth noting for this clone: Its ends do not fully match the called genes, so a read error is possible. This chain connects TRBV6-1 to TRBJ1-1; perhaps TRBD1 as D (6 bases). The germline V gene has CDR1 MNHNS and CDR2 SASEGT. The CDR3 extends over 14 amino acids. CDR3: CASREGGGRTEAFF. CDR3 DNA: TGTGCCAGCAGGGAAGGGGGGGGGAGAACTGAAGCTTTCTTT.

V and J are TRBV7-9 and TRBJ2-3; TRBD1 agrees at 10 bases. CDR1 and CDR2 (germline): SEHNR, FQNEAQ (reference sequence). This CDR3 spans 16 amino acids. V shed 3 bases and J 0 bases; nucleotides not matched to a gene: 3. In nucleotides, the CDR3 is TGTGCCAGCAGCTTTGGGACAGGGGTTAGCACAGATACGCAGTATTTT. This encodes CASSFGTGVSTDTQYF.

This chain joins TRBV5-1 and TRBJ2-3; perhaps TRBD2 as D (6 bases). V was clipped by 4 bases and J by 3 bases, with 9 bases between them. This CDR3 has 13 amino acids. Per germline, CDR1 SGHRS and CDR2 YFSETQ. The chain's CDR3 is CASSRGGTDTQYF. Written as DNA, the CDR3 is TGCGCCAGCAGCCGTGGAGGGACAGATACGCAGTATTTT.

The rearrangement joins TRBV11-2 to TRBJ2-2; D not certain. CDR3 length: 13 amino acids. Trimming took 5 bases from V and 7 from J, leaving 11 bases between them. CDR1 SGHAT and CDR2 FQNNGV come from the germline V gene. The CDR3 spells CASSPRPRGELFF. CDR3 nucleotides: TGTGCCAGCAGCCCCCGCCCCCGCGGGGAGCTGTTTTTT.

J is TRBJ2-2 and V is TRBV11-2; D is unresolved. V lost 4 bases to trimming and J lost 2 bases, with 14 bases between them. This CDR3 is built from 16 residues. CDR1 SGHAT and CDR2 FQNNGV come from the germline V gene. DNA for the CDR3: TGTGCCAGCAGCTCCCCACCTGACTCAAACACCGGGGAGCTGTTTTTT. Translated, it gives CASSSPPDSNTGELFF.

The chain employs TRBV23-1 and TRBJ1-1; no clear D. TRBV23-1 belongs to the ORF category, with a function that is uncertain. The CDR3 is 14 amino acids. V was pared by 5 bases and J by 6 bases, with 16 bases between. In DNA, the CDR3 is TGCGCCAGCAGTGAGTTCGGGTTGAGAGCTGAAGCTTTCTTT. It translates to CASSEFGLRAEAFF.

This rearrangement joins TRBV29-1 to TRBJ1-4, with D uncertain. Germline V CDR1 and CDR2: SQVTM, ANQGSEA. CDR3 length equals 12 residues. V lost 3 bases and J lost 8, with 10 bases in between. CDR3 DNA: TGCAGCGTTGAGAGGGTGACGGAAAAACTGTTTTTT. Translating gives CSVERVTEKLFF. The entire variable domain, with the rest obtained from reference TRBV29-1 and TRBJ1-4, is as follows: SAVISQKPSRDICQRGTSLTIQCQVDSQVTMMFWYRQQPGQSLTLIATANQGSEATYESGFVIDKFPISRPNLTFSTLTVSNMSPEDSSIYLCSVERVTEKLFFGSGTQLSVL.

The sample holds one count of this clone. The chain carries TRBV5-1 and TRBJ1-1; 7 nucleotides line up with TRBD1. V gave up 2 bases and J gave up 1 base; unmatched junction bases: 11. This CDR3 is built from 17 residues. CDR1 SGHRS and CDR2 YFSETQ come from the germline V gene. In DNA form, the CDR3 reads TGCGCCAGCAGCTTCATTACAGGGGCCCGAAAGAACACTGAAGCTTTCTTT. It encodes CASSFITGARKNTEAFF.

The chain couples TRBV11-1 to TRBJ2-5; 11 nucleotides agree with TRBD2. The CDR3 runs 18 residues. J gave up 2 bases and V 8 bases, and 16 bases lay outside the gene matches. Per germline, CDR1 SGHAT and CDR2 FQDESV (reference sequence). CDR3 region: CASSPGVTSGGQQETQYF. The CDR3 bases are TGTGCCAGCTCTCCGGGGGTTACTAGCGGGGGCCAACAAGAGACCCAGTACTTC.